Included here is one T cell receptor beta chain sequence, with context. No antigen is known for it. The sample comes from a study of Ad26.COV2.S vaccination and SARS-CoV-2 variants. Study-level background: The COV1001 Ad26.COV2.S trial arm included the donor.

The treatment denotes: some 19 received Ad26.COV2.S at low or high dose, single or two shots; 5 received placebo; per-sample allocation not given. The study sampled participants on day 63 after the first vaccine or placebo injection. Broader study findings: Responses of spike-specific T cells (both CD8+ and CD4+) reportedly showed substantial breadth after vaccination. Non-spike TCR breadth showed similarity between vaccine and placebo recipients.

The assay was immunoSEQ multiplex PCR, and TCRdb's table has in-frame clones only and misses some. The sample has almost 400,000 clones, 75% to 90% seen once; the top ten hold 1.5% to 2%. Here the sequenced sample was peripheral blood, taken in a trial of Ad26.COV2.S vaccine versus placebo. The TCR was taken from a person between 18 and 65 years old who received the Ad26.COV2.S COVID-19 vaccine or a placebo.

The CDR3 DNA reads TGTGCCAGCAATCTCCGACAGGGCGGTGGCTACACCTTC. It specifies CASNLRQGGGYTF. The rearrangement uses TRBV6-5 and TRBJ1-2; 7 positions match TRBD1. J lost 7 bases, V lost 7 bases, and 9 bases had no gene match. Germline V gene data show CDR1 as MNHEY and CDR2 as SVGAGI. The CDR3 contains 13 residues.